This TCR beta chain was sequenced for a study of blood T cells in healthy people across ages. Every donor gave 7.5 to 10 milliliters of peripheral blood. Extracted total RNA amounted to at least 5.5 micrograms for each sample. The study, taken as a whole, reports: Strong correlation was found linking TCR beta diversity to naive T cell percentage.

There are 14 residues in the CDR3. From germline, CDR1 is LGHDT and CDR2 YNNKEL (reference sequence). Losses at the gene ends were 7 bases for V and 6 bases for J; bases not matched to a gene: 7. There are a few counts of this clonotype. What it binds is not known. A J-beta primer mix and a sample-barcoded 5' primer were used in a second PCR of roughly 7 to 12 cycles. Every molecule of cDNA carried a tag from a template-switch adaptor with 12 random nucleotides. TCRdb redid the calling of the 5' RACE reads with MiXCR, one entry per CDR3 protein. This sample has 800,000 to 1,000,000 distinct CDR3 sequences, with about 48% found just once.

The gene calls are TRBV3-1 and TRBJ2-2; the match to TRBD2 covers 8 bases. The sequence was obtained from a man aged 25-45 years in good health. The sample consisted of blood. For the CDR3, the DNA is TGTGCCAGCAAGACTAGCGAATTAGCCGGGGAGCTGTTTTTT. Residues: CASKTSELAGELFF. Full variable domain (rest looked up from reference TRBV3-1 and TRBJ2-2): DTAVSQTPKYLVTQMGNDKSIKCEQNLGHDTMYWYKQDSKKFLKIMFSYNNKELIINETVPNRFSPKSPDKAHLNLHINSLELGDSAVYFCASKTSELAGELFFGEGSRLTVL.